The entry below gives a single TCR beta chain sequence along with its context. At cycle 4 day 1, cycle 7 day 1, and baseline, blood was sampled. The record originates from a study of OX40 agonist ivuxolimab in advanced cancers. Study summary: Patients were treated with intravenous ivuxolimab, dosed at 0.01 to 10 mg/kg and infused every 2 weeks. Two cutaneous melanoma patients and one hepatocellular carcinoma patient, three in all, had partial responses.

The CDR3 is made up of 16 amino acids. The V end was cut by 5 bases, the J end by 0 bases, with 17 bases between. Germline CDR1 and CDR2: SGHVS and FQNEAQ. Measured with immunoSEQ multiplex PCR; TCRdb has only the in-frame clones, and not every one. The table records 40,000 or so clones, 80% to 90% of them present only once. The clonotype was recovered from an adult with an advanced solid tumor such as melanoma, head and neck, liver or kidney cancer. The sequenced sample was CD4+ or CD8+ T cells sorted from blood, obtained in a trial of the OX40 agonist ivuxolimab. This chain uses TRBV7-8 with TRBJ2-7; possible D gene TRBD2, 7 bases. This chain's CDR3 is CASSLGAGAISYEQYF. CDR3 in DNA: TGTGCCAGCAGCCTAGGGGCGGGGGCAATCTCCTACGAGCAGTACTTC. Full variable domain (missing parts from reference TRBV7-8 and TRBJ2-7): GAGVSQSPRYKVAKRGQDVALRCDPISGHVSLFWYQQALGQGPEFLTYFQNEAQLDKSGLPSDRFFAERPEGSVSTLKIQRTQQEDSAVYLCASSLGAGAISYEQYFGPGTRLTVT.